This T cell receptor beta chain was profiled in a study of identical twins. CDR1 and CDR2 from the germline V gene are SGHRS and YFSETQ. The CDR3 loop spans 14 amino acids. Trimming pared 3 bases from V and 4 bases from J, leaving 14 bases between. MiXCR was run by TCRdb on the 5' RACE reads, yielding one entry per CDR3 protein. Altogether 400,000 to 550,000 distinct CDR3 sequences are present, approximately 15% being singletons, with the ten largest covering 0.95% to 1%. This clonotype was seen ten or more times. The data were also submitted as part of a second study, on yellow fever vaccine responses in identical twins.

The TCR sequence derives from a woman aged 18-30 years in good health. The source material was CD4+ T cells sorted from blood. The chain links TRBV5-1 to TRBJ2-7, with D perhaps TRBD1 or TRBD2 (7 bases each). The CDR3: CASSSPGGGYEQYF. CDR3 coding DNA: TGCGCCAGCAGCTCGCCAGGGGGAGGGTACGAGCAGTACTTC.